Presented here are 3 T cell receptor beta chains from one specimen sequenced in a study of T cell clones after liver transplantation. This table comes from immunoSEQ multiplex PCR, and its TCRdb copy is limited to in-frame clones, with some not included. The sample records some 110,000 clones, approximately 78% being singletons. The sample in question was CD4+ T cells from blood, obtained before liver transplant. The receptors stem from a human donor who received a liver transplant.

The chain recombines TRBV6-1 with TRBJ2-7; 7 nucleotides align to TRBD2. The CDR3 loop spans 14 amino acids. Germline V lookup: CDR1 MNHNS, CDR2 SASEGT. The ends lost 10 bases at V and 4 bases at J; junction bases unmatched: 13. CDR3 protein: CAIKDGGTHYEQYF. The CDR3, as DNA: TGTGCCATCAAGGACGGGGGGACCCATTACGAGCAGTACTTC.

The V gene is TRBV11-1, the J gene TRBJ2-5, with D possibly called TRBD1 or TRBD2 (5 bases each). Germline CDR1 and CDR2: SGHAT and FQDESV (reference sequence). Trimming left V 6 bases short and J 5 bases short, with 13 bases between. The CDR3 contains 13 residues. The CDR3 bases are TGTGCCAGCAGAGGCAGGGAGTGGGAGACCCAGTACTTC. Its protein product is CASRGREWETQYF.

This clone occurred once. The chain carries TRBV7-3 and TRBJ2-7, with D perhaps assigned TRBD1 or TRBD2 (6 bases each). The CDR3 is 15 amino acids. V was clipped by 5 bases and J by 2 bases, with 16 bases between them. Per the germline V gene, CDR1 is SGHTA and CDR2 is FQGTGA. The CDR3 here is CASSPGGSTTYEQYF. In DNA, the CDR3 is TGTGCCAGCAGCCCCGGGGGCAGTACAACCTACGAGCAGTACTTC.